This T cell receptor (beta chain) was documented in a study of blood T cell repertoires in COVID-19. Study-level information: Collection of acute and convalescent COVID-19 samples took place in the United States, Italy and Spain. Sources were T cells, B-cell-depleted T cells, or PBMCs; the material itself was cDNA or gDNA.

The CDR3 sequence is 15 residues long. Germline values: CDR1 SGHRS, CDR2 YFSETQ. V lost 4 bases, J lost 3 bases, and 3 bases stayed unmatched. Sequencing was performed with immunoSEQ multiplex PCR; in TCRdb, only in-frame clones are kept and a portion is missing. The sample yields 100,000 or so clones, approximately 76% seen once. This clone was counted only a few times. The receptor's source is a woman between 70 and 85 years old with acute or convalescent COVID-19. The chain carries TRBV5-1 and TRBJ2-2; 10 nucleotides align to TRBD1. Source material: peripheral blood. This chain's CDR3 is CASSLGQGDTGELFF. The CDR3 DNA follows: TGCGCCAGCAGCCTCGGACAGGGGGACACCGGGGAGCTGTTTTTT.